One sample yielded the 8 T cell receptor beta chains listed below, sequenced in a study of spatial heterogeneity in lung cancer. The time point here: blood at routine non-recurrence follow-up after resection. Extraction of whole RNA from tumor, nontumor lung or frozen PBMC preceded unsorted sequencing. Via MiXCR, TCRdb re-called the 5' RACE reads, giving one row per CDR3 protein. The table has about 120,000 distinct CDR3 sequences, roughly an eighth seen once; the top ten hold approximately 16%. The specimen was PBMCs, collected at follow-up. Receptor source: a male donor with early-stage non-small cell lung cancer.

This clonotype was recorded many times. The J gene is TRBJ2-1, the V gene TRBV7-2; possible D gene TRBD2, 7 bases. The CDR3 runs to 16 residues. Trimming removed 1 base at V and 7 bases at J, with 17 bases between. The V gene's germline CDR1 is SGHTA and CDR2 FQGNSA. The DNA for the CDR3 is TGTGCCAGCAGCTTAGGGGCGGGGAGGGGGAAAAATGAGCAGTTCTTC. The encoded protein is CASSLGAGRGKNEQFF.

By its share, this clonotype is medium-sized. Here the CDR3 DNA reads TGCAGCGTTGTGCAGGTAGCCAAAAACATTCAGTACTTC. Encoded protein: CSVVQVAKNIQYF. V gene TRBV29-1 combines with J gene TRBJ2-4; D gene ambiguous. V was shortened by 4 bases and J by 0 bases, with 7 bases between the two germline ends. The germline V gene has CDR1 SQVTM and CDR2 ANQGSEA. CDR3 length: 13 residues.

The chain carries TRBV28 and TRBJ2-7, with D perhaps TRBD2 (5 bases). Germline CDR1 reads MDHEN; CDR2 reads SYDVKM. The CDR3 runs to 15 residues. Trimming took 4 bases from V and 3 from J, leaving 16 bases between them. Written as DNA, the CDR3 is TGTGCCAGCAGTTCGCCGGGCCCCGGAGGCTACGAGCAGTACTTC. This sequence encodes CASSSPGPGGYEQYF.

The J gene is TRBJ1-6, the V gene TRBV27; perhaps TRBD1 as D (5 bases). Germline CDR1 MNHEY, CDR2 SMNVEV (reference sequence). The V and J ends lost 2 bases and 5 bases respectively, with 7 bases between them. This CDR3 region has 14 residues. This CDR3 is CASSLLGDNSPLHF. CDR3 nucleotide sequence: TGTGCCAGCAGTTTACTAGGGGATAATTCACCCCTCCACTTT.

In nucleotides, the CDR3 is TGCGCCAGCAGCGCCGGACTAAGAACTAATGAAAAACTGTTTTTT. It translates to CASSAGLRTNEKLFF. The chain links TRBV5-1 to TRBJ1-4; D gene ambiguous. V lost 4 bases, J lost 1 base, and 11 bases lay in between. CDR1 is SGHRS, CDR2 YFSETQ, per germline. The CDR3 covers 15 residues.

V is TRBV3-1 and J is TRBJ2-4; D may be TRBD2 (5 bases). CDR3 size: 16 residues. Per germline, CDR1 LGHDT and CDR2 YNNKEL (reference sequence). V lost 2 bases, J lost 8 bases, and 19 bases lay in between. This CDR3 is CASSQRTGSIKDIQYF. The DNA for the CDR3 is TGTGCCAGCAGCCAAAGAACGGGGTCCATTAAAGACATTCAGTACTTC.

The gene calls are TRBV4-1 and TRBJ1-1; TRBD1 might be the D (5 bases). Between the trimmed V and J ends, which lost 4 bases and 7 bases, there was a span of 13 bases. The CDR3 has 13 residues. Germline CDR1 reads MGHRA; CDR2 reads YSYEKL. The CDR3 loop reads CASSPPGHNEAFF. CDR3 sequence (DNA): TGCGCCAGCAGCCCCCCAGGGCATAATGAAGCTTTCTTT.

This clonotype was seen a few times. The chain couples TRBV5-6 to TRBJ2-3; 9 bases agree with TRBD1. V was clipped by 2 bases and J by 1 base; unmatched bases: 14. The CDR3 has 19 residues. Germline V gene data show CDR1 as SGHDT and CDR2 as YYEEEE. As DNA, the CDR3 is TGTGCCAGCAGCTTTGTCCGAATCGGACAGGGGTTAGGCACAGATACGCAGTATTTT. This gives the protein CASSFVRIGQGLGTDTQYF.